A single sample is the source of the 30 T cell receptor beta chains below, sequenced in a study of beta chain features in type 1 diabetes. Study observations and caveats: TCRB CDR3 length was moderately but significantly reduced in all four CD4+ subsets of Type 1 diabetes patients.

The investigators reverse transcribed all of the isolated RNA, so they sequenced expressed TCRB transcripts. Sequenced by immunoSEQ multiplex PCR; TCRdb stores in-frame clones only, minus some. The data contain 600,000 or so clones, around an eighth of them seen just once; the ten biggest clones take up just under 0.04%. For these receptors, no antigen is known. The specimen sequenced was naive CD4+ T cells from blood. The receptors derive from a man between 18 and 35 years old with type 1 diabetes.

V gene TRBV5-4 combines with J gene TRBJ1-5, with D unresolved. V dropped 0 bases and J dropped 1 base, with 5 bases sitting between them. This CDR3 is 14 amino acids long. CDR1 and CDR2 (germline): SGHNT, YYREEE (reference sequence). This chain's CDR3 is CASSLVGSNQPQHF. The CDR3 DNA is TGTGCCAGCAGCTTGGTAGGAAGCAATCAGCCCCAGCATTTT.

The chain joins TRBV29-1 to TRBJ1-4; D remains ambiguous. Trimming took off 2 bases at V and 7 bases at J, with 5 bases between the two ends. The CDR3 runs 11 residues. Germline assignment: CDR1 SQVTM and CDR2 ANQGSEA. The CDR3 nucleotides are TGCAGCGTTGAACAAACTGAAAAACTGTTTTTT. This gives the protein CSVEQTEKLFF. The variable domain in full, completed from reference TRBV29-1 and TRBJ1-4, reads SAVISQKPSRDICQRGTSLTIQCQVDSQVTMMFWYRQQPGQSLTLIATANQGSEATYESGFVIDKFPISRPNLTFSTLTVSNMSPEDSSIYLCSVEQTEKLFFGSGTQLSVL.

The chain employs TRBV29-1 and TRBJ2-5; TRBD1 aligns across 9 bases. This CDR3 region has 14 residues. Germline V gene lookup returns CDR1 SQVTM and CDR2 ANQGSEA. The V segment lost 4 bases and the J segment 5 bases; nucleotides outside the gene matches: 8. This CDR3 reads CSVVRTGVPETQYF. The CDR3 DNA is TGCAGCGTTGTCAGGACAGGGGTACCGGAGACCCAGTACTTC.

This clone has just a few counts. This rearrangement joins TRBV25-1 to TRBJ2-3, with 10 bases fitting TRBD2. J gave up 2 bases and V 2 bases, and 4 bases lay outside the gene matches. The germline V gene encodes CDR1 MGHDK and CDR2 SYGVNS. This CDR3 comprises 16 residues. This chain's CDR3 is CASSEGLAVITDTQYF. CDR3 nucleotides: TGTGCCAGCAGTGAAGGACTAGCGGTCATCACAGATACGCAGTATTTT. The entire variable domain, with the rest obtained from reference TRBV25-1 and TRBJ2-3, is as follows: EADIYQTPRYLVIGTGKKITLECSQTMGHDKMYWYQQDPGMELHLIHYSYGVNSTEKGDLSSESTVSRIRTEHFPLTLESARPSHTSQYLCASSEGLAVITDTQYFGPGTRLTVL.

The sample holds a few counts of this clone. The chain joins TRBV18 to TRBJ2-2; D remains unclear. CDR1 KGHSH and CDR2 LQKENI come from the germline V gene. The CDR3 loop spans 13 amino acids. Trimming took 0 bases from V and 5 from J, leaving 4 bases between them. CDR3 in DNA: TGTGCCAGCTCACCACCCCCAACCGGGGAGCTGTTTTTT. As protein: CASSPPPTGELFF.

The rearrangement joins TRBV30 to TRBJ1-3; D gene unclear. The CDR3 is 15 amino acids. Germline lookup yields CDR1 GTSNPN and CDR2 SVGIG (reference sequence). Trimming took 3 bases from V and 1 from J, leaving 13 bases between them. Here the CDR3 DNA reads TGTGCCTGGAGCGTTCAGCGGATTTCTGGAAACACCATATATTTT. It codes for CAWSVQRISGNTIYF.

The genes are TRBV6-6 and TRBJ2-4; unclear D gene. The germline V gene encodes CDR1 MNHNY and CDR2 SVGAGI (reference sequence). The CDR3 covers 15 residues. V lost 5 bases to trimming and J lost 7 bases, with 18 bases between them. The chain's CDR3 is CASSRKDPSRNIQYF. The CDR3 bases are TGTGCCAGCAGTCGGAAGGACCCCTCGCGGAACATTCAGTACTTC.

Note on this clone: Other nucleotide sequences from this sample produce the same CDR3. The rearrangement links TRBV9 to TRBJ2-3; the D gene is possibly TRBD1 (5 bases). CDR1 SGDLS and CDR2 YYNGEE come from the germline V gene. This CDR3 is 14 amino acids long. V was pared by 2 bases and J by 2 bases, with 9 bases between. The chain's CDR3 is CASSVRQTTDTQYF. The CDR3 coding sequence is TGTGCCAGCAGCGTTCGACAGACCACAGATACGCAGTATTTT.

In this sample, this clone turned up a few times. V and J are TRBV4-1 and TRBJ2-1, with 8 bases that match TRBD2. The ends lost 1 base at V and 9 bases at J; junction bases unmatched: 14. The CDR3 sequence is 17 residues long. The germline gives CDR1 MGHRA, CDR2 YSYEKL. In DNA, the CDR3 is TGCGCCAGCAGCCAAGTGGGCCTCAAGCGGGGGCAGGTTGAGCAGTTCTTC. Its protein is CASSQVGLKRGQVEQFF.

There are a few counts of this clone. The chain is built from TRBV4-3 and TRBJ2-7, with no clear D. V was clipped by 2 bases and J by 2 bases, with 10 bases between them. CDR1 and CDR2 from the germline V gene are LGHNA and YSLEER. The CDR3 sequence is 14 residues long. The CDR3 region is CASSQKAGPYEQYF. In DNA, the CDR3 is TGCGCCAGCAGCCAAAAGGCCGGCCCCTACGAGCAGTACTTC.

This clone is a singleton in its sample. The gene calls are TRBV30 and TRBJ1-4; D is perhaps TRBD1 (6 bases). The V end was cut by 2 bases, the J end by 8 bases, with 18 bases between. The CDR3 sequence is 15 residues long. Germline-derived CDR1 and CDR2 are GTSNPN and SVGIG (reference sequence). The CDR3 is CAWSYTDRMGEKLFF. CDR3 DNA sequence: TGTGCCTGGAGTTACACCGACAGGATGGGGGAAAAACTGTTTTTT. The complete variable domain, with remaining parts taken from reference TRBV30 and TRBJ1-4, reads SQTIHQWPATLVQPVGSPLSLECTVEGTSNPNLYWYRQAAGRGLQLLFYSVGIGQISSEVPQNLSASRPQDRQFILSSKKLLLSDSGFYLCAWSYTDRMGEKLFFGSGTQLSVL.

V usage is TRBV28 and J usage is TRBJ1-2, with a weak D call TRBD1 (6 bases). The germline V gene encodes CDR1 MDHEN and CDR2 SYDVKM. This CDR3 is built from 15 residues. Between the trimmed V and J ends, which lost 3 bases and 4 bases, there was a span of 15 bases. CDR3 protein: CASSLGNLGGYGYTF. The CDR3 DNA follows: TGTGCCAGCAGTTTGGGCAATCTAGGGGGCTATGGCTACACCTTC.

For the CDR3, the DNA is TGTGCCAGCAGCTCCGGAGGGTACGGATCGACTAGCGGAGAGACCCAGTACTTC. It encodes CASSSGGYGSTSGETQYF. V and J are TRBV5-4 and TRBJ2-5; 9 bases are shared with TRBD2. The CDR3 has 18 residues. V gave up 3 bases and J gave up 4 bases; unmatched junction bases: 16. Germline CDR1 and CDR2: SGHNT and YYREEE (reference sequence).

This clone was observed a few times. This CDR3 reads CAWSVRQENYGYTF. For the CDR3, the DNA is TGTGCCTGGAGTGTGCGGCAGGAGAACTATGGCTACACCTTC. The chain carries TRBV30 and TRBJ1-2, with D unresolved. V was pared by 0 bases and J by 2 bases, with 10 bases between. The CDR3 has 14 residues. The germline V gene has CDR1 GTSNPN and CDR2 SVGIG (reference sequence).

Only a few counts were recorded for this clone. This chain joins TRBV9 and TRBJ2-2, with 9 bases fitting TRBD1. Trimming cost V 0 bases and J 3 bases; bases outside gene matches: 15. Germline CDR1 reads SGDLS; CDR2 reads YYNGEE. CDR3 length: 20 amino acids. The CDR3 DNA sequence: TGTGCCAGCAGCGTAGGGGACAGGGCAATTTTTTCGACTTACACCGGGGAGCTGTTTTTT. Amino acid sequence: CASSVGDRAIFSTYTGELFF.

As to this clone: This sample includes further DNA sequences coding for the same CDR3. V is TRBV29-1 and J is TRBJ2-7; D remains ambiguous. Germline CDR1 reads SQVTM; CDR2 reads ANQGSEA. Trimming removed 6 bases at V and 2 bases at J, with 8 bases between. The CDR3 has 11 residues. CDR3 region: CSVTRAYEQYF. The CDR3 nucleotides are TGCAGCGTAACTCGGGCCTACGAGCAGTACTTC.

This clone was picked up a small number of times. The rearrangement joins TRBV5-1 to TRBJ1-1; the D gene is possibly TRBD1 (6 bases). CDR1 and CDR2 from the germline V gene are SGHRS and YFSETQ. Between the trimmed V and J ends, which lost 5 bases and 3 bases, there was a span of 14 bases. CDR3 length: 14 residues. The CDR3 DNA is TGCGCCAGCAGTTGGGCCAGGGGAGACACTGAAGCTTTCTTT. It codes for CASSWARGDTEAFF.

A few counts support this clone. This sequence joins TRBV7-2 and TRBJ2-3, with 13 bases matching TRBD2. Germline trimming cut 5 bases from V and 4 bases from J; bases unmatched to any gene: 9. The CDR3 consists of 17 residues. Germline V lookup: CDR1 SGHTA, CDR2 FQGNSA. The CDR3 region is CASSRPRGLAGADTQYF. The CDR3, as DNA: TGTGCCAGCAGCCGCCCCCGAGGACTAGCGGGAGCAGATACGCAGTATTTT. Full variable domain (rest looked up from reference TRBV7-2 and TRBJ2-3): GAGVSQSPSNKVTEKGKDVELRCDPISGHTALYWYRQSLGQGLEFLIYFQGNSAPDKSGLPSDRFSAERTGGSVSTLTIQRTQQEDSAVYLCASSRPRGLAGADTQYFGPGTRLTVL.

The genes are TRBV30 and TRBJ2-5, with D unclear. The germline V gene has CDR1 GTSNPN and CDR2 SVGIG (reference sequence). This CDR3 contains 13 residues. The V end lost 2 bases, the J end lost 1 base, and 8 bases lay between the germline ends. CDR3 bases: TGTGCCTGGAGTATACAGCGCCAAGAGACCCAGTACTTC. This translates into CAWSIQRQETQYF.

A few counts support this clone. The CDR3 nucleotides are TGTGCCAGCAGCTTCCAGGTGACCAATTCACCCCTCCACTTT. Protein sequence: CASSFQVTNSPLHF. This sequence joins TRBV7-2 and TRBJ1-6; no firm D call. V was cut by 3 bases and J by 7 bases, with 10 bases left in between. There are 14 residues in the CDR3. Germline assignment: CDR1 SGHTA and CDR2 FQGNSA.

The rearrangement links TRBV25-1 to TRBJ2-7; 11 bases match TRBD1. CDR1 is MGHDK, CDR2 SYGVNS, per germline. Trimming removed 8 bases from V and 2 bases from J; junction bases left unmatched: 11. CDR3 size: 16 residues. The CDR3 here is CASAGTLGQGAYEQYF. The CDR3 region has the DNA TGTGCCAGCGCCGGCACCCTGGGACAGGGGGCCTACGAGCAGTACTTC.

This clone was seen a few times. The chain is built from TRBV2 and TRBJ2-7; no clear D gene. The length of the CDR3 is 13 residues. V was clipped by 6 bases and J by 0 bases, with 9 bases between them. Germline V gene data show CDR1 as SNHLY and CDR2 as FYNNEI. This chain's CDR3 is CASRNGLSYEQYF. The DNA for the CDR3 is TGTGCCAGCAGGAACGGGCTCTCCTACGAGCAGTACTTC. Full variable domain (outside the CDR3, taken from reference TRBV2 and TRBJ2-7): EPEVTQTPSHQVTQMGQEVILRCVPISNHLYFYWYRQILGQKVEFLVSFYNNEISEKSEIFDDQFSVERPDGSNFTLKIRSTKLEDSAMYFCASRNGLSYEQYFGPGTRLTVT.

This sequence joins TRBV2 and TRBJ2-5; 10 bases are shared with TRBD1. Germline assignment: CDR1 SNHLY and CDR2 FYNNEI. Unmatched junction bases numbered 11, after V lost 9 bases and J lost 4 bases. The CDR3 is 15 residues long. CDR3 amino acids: CASYLGDRGRETQYF. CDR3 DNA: TGTGCCAGTTACTTAGGGGACAGGGGTCGAGAGACCCAGTACTTC.

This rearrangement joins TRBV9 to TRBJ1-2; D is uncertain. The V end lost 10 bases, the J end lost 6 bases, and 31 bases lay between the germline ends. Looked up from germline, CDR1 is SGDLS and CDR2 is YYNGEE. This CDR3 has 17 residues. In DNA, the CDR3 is TGTGCCGATGTCCAGACGGGATTGGCGGTCTTCCGCCATGGCTACACCTTC. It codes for CADVQTGLAVFRHGYTF.

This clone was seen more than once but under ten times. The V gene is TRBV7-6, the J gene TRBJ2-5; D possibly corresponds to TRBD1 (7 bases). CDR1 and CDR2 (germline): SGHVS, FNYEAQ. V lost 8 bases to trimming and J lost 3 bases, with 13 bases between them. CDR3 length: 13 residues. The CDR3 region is CASGGTAEETQYF. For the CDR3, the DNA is TGTGCCAGCGGGGGGACAGCGGAAGAGACCCAGTACTTC. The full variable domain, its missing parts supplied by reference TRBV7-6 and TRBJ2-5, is GAGVSQSPRYKVTKRGQDVALRCDPISGHVSLYWYRQALGQGPEFLTYFNYEAQQDKSGLPNDRFSAERPEGSISTLTIQRTEQRDSAMYRCASGGTAEETQYFGPGTRLLVL.

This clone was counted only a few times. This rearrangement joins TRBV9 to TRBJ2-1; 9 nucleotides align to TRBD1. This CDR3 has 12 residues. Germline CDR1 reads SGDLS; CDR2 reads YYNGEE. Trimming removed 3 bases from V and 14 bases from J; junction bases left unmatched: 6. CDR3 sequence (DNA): TGTGCCAGCAGCGGTGGGGGACAGGGAAAGTTCTTC. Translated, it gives CASSGGGQGKFF.

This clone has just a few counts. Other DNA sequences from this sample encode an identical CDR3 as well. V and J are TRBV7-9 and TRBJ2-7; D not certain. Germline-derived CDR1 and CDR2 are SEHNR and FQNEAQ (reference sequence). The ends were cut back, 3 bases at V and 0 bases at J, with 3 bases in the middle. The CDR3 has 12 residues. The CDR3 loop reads CASSFSSYEQYF. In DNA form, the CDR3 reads TGTGCCAGCAGCTTCAGCTCCTACGAGCAGTACTTC.

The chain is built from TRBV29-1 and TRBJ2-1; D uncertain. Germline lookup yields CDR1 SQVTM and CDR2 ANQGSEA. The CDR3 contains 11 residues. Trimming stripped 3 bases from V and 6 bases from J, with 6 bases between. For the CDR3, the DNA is TGCAGCGTTGATAAATCCAATGAGCAGTTCTTC. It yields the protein CSVDKSNEQFF.

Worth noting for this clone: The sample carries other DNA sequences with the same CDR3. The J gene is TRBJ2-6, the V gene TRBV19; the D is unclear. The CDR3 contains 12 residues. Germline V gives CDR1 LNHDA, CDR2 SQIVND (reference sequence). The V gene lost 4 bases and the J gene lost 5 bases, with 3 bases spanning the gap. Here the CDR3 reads CASSRRANVLTF. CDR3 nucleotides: TGTGCCAGTAGTAGGCGGGCCAACGTCCTGACTTTC.

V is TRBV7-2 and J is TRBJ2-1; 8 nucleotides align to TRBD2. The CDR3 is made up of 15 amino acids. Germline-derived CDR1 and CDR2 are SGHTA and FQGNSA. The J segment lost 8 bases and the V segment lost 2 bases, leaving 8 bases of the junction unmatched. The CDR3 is CASSLMRAGGHEQFF. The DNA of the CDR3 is TGTGCCAGCAGCTTAATGAGGGCGGGAGGCCATGAGCAGTTCTTC.